One and the same sample provided the 23 T cell receptor beta chains below, sequenced in a study of shared clonotypes between healthy human individuals. Sequencing was performed with immunoSEQ multiplex PCR; in TCRdb, only in-frame clones are kept and a portion is missing. The table has 400,000 to 500,000 clones, approximately 80% seen once. Sequences were obtained from PBMCs. These receptors were collected from a middle-aged woman in good health. Some clones in this sample may be carry-over from other donors' samples.

V is TRBV9 and J is TRBJ2-1; 8 bases agree with TRBD1. The CDR3 has 15 amino acids. Germline V gives CDR1 SGDLS, CDR2 YYNGEE. V trimming: 4 bases; J trimming: 6 bases; junction bases outside the gene matches: 9. CDR3 region: CASSPWTGSVNEQFF. The CDR3 DNA is TGTGCCAGCAGCCCCTGGACAGGGTCGGTCAATGAGCAGTTCTTC.

V is TRBV5-8 and J is TRBJ1-2; no reliable D call. Looked up from germline, CDR1 is SGHTS and CDR2 is YDEGEE. The ends were cut back, 1 base at V and 4 bases at J, with 11 bases in the middle. This CDR3 region has 14 residues. The CDR3 coding sequence is TGTGCCAGCAGCTTGTACAGAGACCCCTATGGCTACACCTTC. Translated: CASSLYRDPYGYTF.

The chain links TRBV7-8 to TRBJ1-5; D is possibly TRBD1 (6 bases). There are 14 residues in the CDR3. Germline V CDR1 and CDR2: SGHVS, FQNEAQ. The germline V and J ends were trimmed by 4 bases and 5 bases, with 12 bases remaining between them. The CDR3 DNA sequence: TGTGCCAGCAGCTCCCGGGACACTTATCAGCCCCAGCATTTT. This translates into CASSSRDTYQPQHF. The full variable domain, completed using reference TRBV7-8 and TRBJ1-5, is GAGVSQSPRYKVAKRGQDVALRCDPISGHVSLFWYQQALGQGPEFLTYFQNEAQLDKSGLPSDRFFAERPEGSVSTLKIQRTQQEDSAVYLCASSSRDTYQPQHFGDGTRLSIL.

The gene calls are TRBV27 and TRBJ2-1; 8 bases line up with TRBD1. CDR1 is MNHEY and CDR2 is SMNVEV in the germline V gene (reference sequence). V dropped 6 bases and J dropped 1; count of bases not matched to a gene: 8. CDR3 length: 16 residues. The CDR3 is CASRTTGVISYNEQFF. The CDR3 coding sequence is TGTGCCAGCAGAACGACAGGGGTAATTTCCTACAATGAGCAGTTCTTC.

V usage is TRBV19 and J usage is TRBJ1-2; possible D gene TRBD1, 5 bases. Looked up from germline, CDR1 is LNHDA and CDR2 is SQIVND (reference sequence). The ends were cut back, 5 bases at V and 6 bases at J, with 16 bases in the middle. The CDR3 sequence is 14 residues long. CDR3 nucleotides: TGTGCCAGTAGTTCCAGGGCCCAAAACCATGGCTACACCTTC. It is translated as CASSSRAQNHGYTF.

This chain joins TRBV28 and TRBJ1-1; 8 positions match TRBD1. The germline V gene has CDR1 MDHEN and CDR2 SYDVKM. The CDR3 extends over 14 amino acids. J gave up 2 bases and V 1 base, and 0 bases lay outside the gene matches. The CDR3 sequence is CASSLSGGNTEAFF. CDR3 DNA sequence: TGTGCCAGCAGTTTATCAGGGGGCAACACTGAAGCTTTCTTT.

This clone was detected ten times or more. The chain couples TRBV2 to TRBJ1-1; tentatively, D is TRBD1 (6 bases). The CDR3 length is 16 residues. Germline CDR1 SNHLY, CDR2 FYNNEI. V dropped 6 bases and J dropped 4 bases, with 21 bases sitting between them. The CDR3 spells CASRNPNRADGTEAFF. For the CDR3, the DNA is TGTGCCAGCAGGAACCCGAACAGGGCAGACGGCACTGAAGCTTTCTTT.

The chain links TRBV18 to TRBJ2-5; 12 bases agree with TRBD2. Germline CDR1 reads KGHSH; CDR2 reads LQKENI. The V and J ends lost 2 bases and 3 bases, in that order; junction bases with no gene match: 4. The CDR3 is 16 amino acids. In DNA, the CDR3 is TGTGCCAGCTCACCATATCGGACTAGCGGGAAAGAGACCCAGTACTTC. Its translation: CASSPYRTSGKETQYF.

The V and J genes are TRBV30 and TRBJ2-7; D not certain. Trimming removed 0 bases at V and 5 bases at J, with 8 bases between. The CDR3 sequence is 12 residues long. Germline V gives CDR1 GTSNPN, CDR2 SVGIG (reference sequence). CDR3 nucleotide sequence: TGTGCCTGGAGTGTACAGTTTCACGAGCAGTACTTC. It yields the protein CAWSVQFHEQYF.

This clone occurred a few times. The CDR3 coding sequence is TGTGCCAGTAGTATAGAGAGCGGGACAGGGGATGGCTACACCTTC. Translating gives CASSIESGTGDGYTF. The J gene is TRBJ1-2, the V gene TRBV19, with 10 bases matching TRBD1. Germline values: CDR1 LNHDA, CDR2 SQIVND (reference sequence). The CDR3 has 15 residues. J lost 6 bases, V lost 0 bases, and 4 bases had no gene match. Variable domain in full (rest from reference TRBV19 and TRBJ1-2): DGGITQSPKYLFRKEGQNVTLSCEQNLNHDAMYWYRQDPGQGLRLIYYSQIVNDFQKGDIAEGYSVSREKKESFPLTVTSAQKNPTAFYLCASSIESGTGDGYTFGSGTRLTVV.

Turning to this clone: The junction and the germline gene differ at one end; a read error may be behind it. The gene calls are TRBV10-3 and TRBJ1-2; TRBD1 matches 8 bases. CDR1 and CDR2 (germline): ENHRY, SYGVKD. CDR3 size: 13 residues. CDR3: CAISVQGDHGHTF. CDR3 in DNA: TGTGCCATCAGTGTACAGGGGGATCATGGCCACACCTTC.

This chain's CDR3 is CANSQTGDYGYTF. CDR3 sequence (DNA): TGTGCCAACAGCCAAACAGGGGACTATGGCTACACCTTC. V gene TRBV25-1 combines with J gene TRBJ1-2; 7 positions match TRBD1. J was trimmed by 3 bases and V by 10 bases; bases with no gene match: 8. CDR1 is MGHDK, CDR2 SYGVNS, per germline. This CDR3 region has 13 residues.

The genes are TRBV4-3 and TRBJ1-4; D remains ambiguous. CDR3 size: 15 residues. Per germline, CDR1 LGHNA and CDR2 YSLEER. V lost 1 base and J lost 4, with 10 bases in between. CDR3 DNA sequence: TGCGCCAGCAGCCAAGTCGGCAGTAATAATGAAAAACTGTTTTTT. Encoded protein: CASSQVGSNNEKLFF.

The chain uses TRBV7-2 and TRBJ2-1; 11 bases match TRBD2. This CDR3 comprises 15 residues. Germline lookup yields CDR1 SGHTA and CDR2 FQGNSA. Trimming cost V 8 bases and J 6 bases; bases outside gene matches: 9. This CDR3 is CASHPSGRRSNEQFF. DNA of the CDR3: TGTGCCAGCCACCCTAGCGGGAGGAGAAGCAATGAGCAGTTCTTC.

The rearrangement links TRBV28 to TRBJ2-5; TRBD2 matches 13 bases. Germline assignment: CDR1 MDHEN and CDR2 SYDVKM. CDR3 length equals 16 residues. V trimming: 6 bases; J trimming: 1 base; junction bases outside the gene matches: 5. CDR3 in amino acids: CASSSGLAGFQETQYF. The CDR3 nucleotides read TGTGCCAGCAGCTCGGGACTAGCGGGGTTCCAAGAGACCCAGTACTTC.

Comment on this clone: The junction departs from germline at one end; a sequencing error may be responsible. V and J are TRBV7-7 and TRBJ1-5, with D possibly matching TRBD1 (6 bases). The CDR3 runs 16 residues. Germline-derived CDR1 and CDR2 are SSHAT and FNYEAQ (reference sequence). CDR3 DNA: TGTGCTAGCAGCTTAGACCCGGGGGCACGAGGTCAGCCCCAGCATTTT. Translated, it gives CASSLDPGARGQPQHF.

V usage is TRBV28 and J usage is TRBJ2-7; D is perhaps TRBD1 or TRBD2 (5 bases each). The CDR3 spans 14 residues. Germline V gene sequence: CDR1 MDHEN, CDR2 SYDVKM. V was clipped by 6 bases and J by 6 bases, with 18 bases between them. The CDR3 DNA reads TGTGCCAGCAGCGCTCCCGGGACGCGTAGCGAGCAGTACTTC. It translates to CASSAPGTRSEQYF.

A few counts support this clone. Other DNA sequences of this sample code for an identical CDR3. The chain is built from TRBV9 and TRBJ2-5; perhaps D is TRBD1 or TRBD2 (5 bases each). The CDR3 has 13 residues. Trimming removed 4 bases at V and 2 bases at J, with 9 bases between. Germline CDR1 is SGDLS and CDR2 is YYNGEE. This CDR3 reads CASSKGRQETQYF. The DNA of the CDR3 is TGTGCCAGCAGCAAGGGACGGCAAGAGACCCAGTACTTC.

The J gene is TRBJ2-3, the V gene TRBV5-1, with D perhaps matching TRBD2 (6 bases). Per germline, CDR1 SGHRS and CDR2 YFSETQ. The CDR3 totals 17 residues. Deletions cut 2 bases from V and 9 bases from J, with 25 bases between. CDR3 loop: CASSFGRDPAAIRTQYF. DNA for the CDR3: TGCGCCAGCAGCTTCGGGCGGGATCCAGCGGCCATCAGGACGCAGTATTTT.

The genes are TRBV6-1 and TRBJ2-7; D is perhaps TRBD1 (6 bases). CDR1 is MNHNS and CDR2 is SASEGT in the germline V gene. V lost 3 bases to trimming and J lost 2 bases, with 17 bases between them. CDR3 size: 16 residues. The CDR3 sequence: CASSERTAFITYEQYF. As DNA, the CDR3 is TGTGCCAGCAGTGAGCGGACAGCCTTTATAACCTACGAGCAGTACTTC.

This clone occurred once. CDR3: CASITLGARPEAFF. The DNA of the CDR3 is TGTGCCAGCATCACACTAGGGGCCCGGCCTGAAGCTTTCTTT. This chain links TRBV28 with TRBJ1-1, with TRBD1 as a possible D gene (5 bases). Germline lookup yields CDR1 MDHEN and CDR2 SYDVKM. The ends were cut back, 7 bases at V and 6 bases at J, with 18 bases in the middle. CDR3 size: 14 residues.

This clone was found many times. The gene calls are TRBV28 and TRBJ1-5, with TRBD1 identical over 12 bases. V lost 5 bases and J lost 3; bases outside the gene matches: 5. CDR1 and CDR2 from the germline V gene are MDHEN and SYDVKM. The CDR3 contains 16 residues. The CDR3 here is CASSMGQGAVNQPQHF. The DNA of the CDR3 is TGTGCCAGCAGTATGGGACAGGGGGCAGTCAATCAGCCCCAGCATTTT.

This clone was found once. Compared with germline, one end of the junction differs, possibly owing to a read error. The chain recombines TRBV5-4 with TRBJ1-4; D is undetermined. The CDR3 covers 17 residues. The germline V gene has CDR1 SGHNT and CDR2 YYREEE (reference sequence). CDR3 in amino acids: CASSQDTLRRFNEKLFF. The DNA of the CDR3 is TGCGCCAGCAGCCAAGATACCCTCAGGCGATTTAATGAAAAACTGTTTTTT.